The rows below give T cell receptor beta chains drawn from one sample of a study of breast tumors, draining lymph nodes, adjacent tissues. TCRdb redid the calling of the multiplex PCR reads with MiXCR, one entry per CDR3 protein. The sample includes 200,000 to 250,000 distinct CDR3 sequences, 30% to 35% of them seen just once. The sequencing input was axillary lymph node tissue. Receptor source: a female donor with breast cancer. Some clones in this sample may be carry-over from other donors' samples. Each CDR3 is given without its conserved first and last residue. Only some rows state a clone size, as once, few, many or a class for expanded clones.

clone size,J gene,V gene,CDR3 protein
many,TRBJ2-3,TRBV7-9,ASSSSQGGVTDTQY
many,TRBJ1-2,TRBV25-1,ASSAHRDGGYGYT
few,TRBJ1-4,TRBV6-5,ASSYFQGDEKLF
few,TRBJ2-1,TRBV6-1,ASKGRTRYSYNEQF
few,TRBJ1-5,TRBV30,AWSGGQWYSNQPQH
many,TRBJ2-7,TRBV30,AWRLQGREQY
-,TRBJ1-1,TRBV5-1,ASSSGGLMNTEAC
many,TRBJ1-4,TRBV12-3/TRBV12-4,ASRQTASGNEKLF
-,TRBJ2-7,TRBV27,APPASSSYEQY
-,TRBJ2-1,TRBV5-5,ASSFGLAGVGEQF
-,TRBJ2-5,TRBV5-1,ASSSRSSGVGTQY
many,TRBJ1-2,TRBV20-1,SARAHYDSHGYT
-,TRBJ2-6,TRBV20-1,SATATSGSLLRRTGANVLT
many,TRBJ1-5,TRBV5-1,ASSLSNHHPQH
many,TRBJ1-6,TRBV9,ASSVTEGNSPLH
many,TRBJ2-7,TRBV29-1,SVGWAYEQY